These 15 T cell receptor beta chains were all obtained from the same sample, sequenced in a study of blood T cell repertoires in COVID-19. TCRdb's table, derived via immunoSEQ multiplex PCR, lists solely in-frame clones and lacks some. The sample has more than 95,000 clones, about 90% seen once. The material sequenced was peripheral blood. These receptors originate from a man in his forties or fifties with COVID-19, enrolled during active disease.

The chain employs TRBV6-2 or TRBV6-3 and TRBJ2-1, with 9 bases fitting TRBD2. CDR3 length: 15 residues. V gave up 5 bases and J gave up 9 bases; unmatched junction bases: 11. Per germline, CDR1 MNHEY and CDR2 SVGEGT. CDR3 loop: CASSPEGRGGGEQFF. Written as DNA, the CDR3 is TGTGCCAGCAGTCCCGAAGGGCGGGGGGGCGGTGAGCAGTTCTTC.

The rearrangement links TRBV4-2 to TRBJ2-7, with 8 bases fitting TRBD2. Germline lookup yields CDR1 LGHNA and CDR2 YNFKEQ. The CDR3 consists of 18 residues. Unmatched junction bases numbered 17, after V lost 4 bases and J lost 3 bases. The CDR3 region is CASSLQAVAGPIGYEQYF. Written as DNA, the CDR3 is TGTGCCAGCAGCCTTCAGGCGGTAGCGGGACCCATCGGCTACGAGCAGTACTTC.

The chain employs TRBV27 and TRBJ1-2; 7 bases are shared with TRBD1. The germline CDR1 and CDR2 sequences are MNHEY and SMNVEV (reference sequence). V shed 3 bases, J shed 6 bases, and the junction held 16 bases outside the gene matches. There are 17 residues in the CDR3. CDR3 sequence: CASSFALTADRSHGYTF. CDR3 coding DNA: TGTGCCAGCAGTTTTGCCCTTACAGCGGACAGGTCCCATGGCTACACCTTC.

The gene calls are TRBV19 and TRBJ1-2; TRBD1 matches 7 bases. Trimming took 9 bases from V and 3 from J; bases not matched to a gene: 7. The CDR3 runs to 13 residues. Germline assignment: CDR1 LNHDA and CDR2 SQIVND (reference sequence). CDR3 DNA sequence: TGTGCCAGCACCGACAGGGACGACTATGGCTACACCTTC. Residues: CASTDRDDYGYTF. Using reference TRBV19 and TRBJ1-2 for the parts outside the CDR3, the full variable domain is DGGITQSPKYLFRKEGQNVTLSCEQNLNHDAMYWYRQDPGQGLRLIYYSQIVNDFQKGDIAEGYSVSREKKESFPLTVTSAQKNPTAFYLCASTDRDDYGYTFGSGTRLTVV.

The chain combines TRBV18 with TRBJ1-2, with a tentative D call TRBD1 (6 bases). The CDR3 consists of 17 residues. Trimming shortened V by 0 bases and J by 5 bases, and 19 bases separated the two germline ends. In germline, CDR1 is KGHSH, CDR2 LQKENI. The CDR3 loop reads CASSPPSTQGREYGYTF. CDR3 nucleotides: TGTGCCAGCTCACCACCGTCGACTCAGGGGCGCGAATATGGCTACACCTTC.

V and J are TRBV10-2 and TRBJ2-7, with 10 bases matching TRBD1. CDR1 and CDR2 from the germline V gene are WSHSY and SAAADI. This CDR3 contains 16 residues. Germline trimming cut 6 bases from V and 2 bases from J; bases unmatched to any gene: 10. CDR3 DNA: TGCGCCAGCAGCCAATTCCGACAGGGGGCAGCCTACGAGCAGTACGTC. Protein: CASSQFRQGAAYEQYV.

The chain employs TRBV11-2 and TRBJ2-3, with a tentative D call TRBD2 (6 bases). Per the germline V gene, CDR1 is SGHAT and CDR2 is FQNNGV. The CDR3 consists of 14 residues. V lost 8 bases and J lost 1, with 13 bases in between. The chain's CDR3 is CASSWRDRTDTQYF. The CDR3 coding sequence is TGTGCCAGCTCCTGGCGGGATCGCACAGATACGCAGTATTTT.

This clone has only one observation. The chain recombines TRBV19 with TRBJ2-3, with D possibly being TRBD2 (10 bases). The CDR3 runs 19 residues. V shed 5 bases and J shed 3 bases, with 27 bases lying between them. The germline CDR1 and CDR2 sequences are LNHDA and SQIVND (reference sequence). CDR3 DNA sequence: TGTGCCAGTAGTCCCAAGGACAGGGGAGCGGGAGGGCCGACAGATACGCAGTATTTT. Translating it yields CASSPKDRGAGGPTDTQYF.

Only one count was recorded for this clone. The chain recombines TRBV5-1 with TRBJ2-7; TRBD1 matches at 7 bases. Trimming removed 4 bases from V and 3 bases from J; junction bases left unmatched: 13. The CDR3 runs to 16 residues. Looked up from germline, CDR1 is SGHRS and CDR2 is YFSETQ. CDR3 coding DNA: TGCGCCAGCAGCAGAAAAACCGGGACAGAAGTCTACGAGCAGTACTTC. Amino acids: CASSRKTGTEVYEQYF.

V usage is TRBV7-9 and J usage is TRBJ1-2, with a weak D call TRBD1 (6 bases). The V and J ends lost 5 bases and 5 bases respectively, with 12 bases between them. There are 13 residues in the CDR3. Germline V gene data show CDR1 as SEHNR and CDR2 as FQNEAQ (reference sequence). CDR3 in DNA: TGTGCCAGCAGCATCCGGGACATATATGGCTACACCTTC. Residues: CASSIRDIYGYTF.

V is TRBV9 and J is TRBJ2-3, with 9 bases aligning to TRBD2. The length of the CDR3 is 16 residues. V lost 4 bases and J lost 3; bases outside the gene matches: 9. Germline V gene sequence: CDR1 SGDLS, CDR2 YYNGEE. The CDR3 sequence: CASSPGLAMFTDTQYF. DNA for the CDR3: TGTGCCAGCAGCCCCGGACTAGCGATGTTTACAGATACGCAGTATTTT.

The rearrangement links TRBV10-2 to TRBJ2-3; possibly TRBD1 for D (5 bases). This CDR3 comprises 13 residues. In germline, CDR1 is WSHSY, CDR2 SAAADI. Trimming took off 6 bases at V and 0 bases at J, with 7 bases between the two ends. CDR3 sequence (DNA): TGCGCCAGCAGACAGGCGAGCACAGATACGCAGTATTTT. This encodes CASRQASTDTQYF.

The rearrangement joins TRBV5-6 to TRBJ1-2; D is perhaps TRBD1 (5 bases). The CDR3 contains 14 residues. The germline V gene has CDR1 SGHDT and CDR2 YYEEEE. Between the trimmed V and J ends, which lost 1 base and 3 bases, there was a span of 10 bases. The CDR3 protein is CASSLFDSHYGYTF. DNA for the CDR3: TGTGCCAGCAGCTTGTTTGACAGCCACTATGGCTACACCTTC.

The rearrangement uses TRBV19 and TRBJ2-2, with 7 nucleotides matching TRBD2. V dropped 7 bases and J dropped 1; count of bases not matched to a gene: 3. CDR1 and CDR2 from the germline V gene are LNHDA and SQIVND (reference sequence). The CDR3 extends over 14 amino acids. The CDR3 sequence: CASTQRGNTGELFF. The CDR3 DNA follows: TGTGCCAGTACCCAGCGGGGGAACACCGGGGAGCTGTTTTTT. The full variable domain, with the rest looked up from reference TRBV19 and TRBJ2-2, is DGGITQSPKYLFRKEGQNVTLSCEQNLNHDAMYWYRQDPGQGLRLIYYSQIVNDFQKGDIAEGYSVSREKKESFPLTVTSAQKNPTAFYLCASTQRGNTGELFFGEGSRLTVL.

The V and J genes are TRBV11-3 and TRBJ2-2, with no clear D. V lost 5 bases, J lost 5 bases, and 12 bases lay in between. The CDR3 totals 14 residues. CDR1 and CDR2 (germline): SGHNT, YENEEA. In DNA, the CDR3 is TGTGCCAGCAGCATCGCGAGTGTAACCGGGGAGCTGTTTTTT. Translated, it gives CASSIASVTGELFF.